Below, one T cell receptor beta chain is given with its context. As yet, its antigen is unknown. The sample belongs to a study of human CD8 memory T cell subsets. UMI-labeled 5' RACE was used to make TCR beta libraries. TCRdb processed the 5' RACE reads again and assigns one entry to each CDR3 protein, with no DNA. This sample's clone table lists fewer than 9,500 distinct CDR3 sequences. Study results and caveats: Minimally overlapping with each other were the repertoires of precursor exhausted and stem-like memory T cells.

Total CD8+ T cells were enriched by negative magnetic separation. This TCR was recovered from a human donor in good health. Source material: CD8+ T cells from PBMCs.

This chain's CDR3 is CSVTGAWEQFF. The chain links TRBV29-1 to TRBJ2-1. The CDR3 is 11 residues long. Germline CDR1 SQVTM, CDR2 ANQGSEA.